This TCR beta chain was sequenced for a study of blood T cells in healthy people across ages. The CDR3 runs 20 residues. Trimming took 0 bases from V and 6 from J; bases not matched to a gene: 18. Germline V lookup: CDR1 SQVTM, CDR2 ANQGSEA. The second PCR ran about 6 to 12 cycles with a sample-barcoded 5' primer and J-beta primers. MiXCR was run by TCRdb on the 5' RACE reads, yielding one entry per CDR3 protein. The sample includes 550,000 to 800,000 distinct CDR3 sequences, approximately 21% of them seen just once. The chain uses TRBV29-1 and TRBJ2-3, with TRBD2 matching 13 bases. This TCR came from a man aged 65 to 79 in good health. The sequenced sample consisted of blood. Here the CDR3 DNA reads TGCAGCGTTGAAGATCGGGGGGGAACCCTACTAGCGGGAGGGCTTGATACGCAGTATTTT. Its translation: CSVEDRGGTLLAGGLDTQYF.